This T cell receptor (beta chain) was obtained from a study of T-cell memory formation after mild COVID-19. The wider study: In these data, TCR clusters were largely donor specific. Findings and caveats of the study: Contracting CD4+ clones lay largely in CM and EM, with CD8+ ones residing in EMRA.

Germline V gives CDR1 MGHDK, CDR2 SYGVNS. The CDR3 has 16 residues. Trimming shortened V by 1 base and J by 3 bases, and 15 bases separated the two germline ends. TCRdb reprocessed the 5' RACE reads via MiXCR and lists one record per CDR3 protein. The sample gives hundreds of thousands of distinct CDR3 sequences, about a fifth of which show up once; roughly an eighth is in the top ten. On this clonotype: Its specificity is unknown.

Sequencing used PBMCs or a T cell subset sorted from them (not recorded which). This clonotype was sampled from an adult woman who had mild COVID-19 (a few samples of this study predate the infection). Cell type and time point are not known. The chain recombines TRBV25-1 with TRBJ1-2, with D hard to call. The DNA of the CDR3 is TGTGCCAGCAGTGAATTTAACCCCGACGGATACTATGGCTACACCTTC. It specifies CASSEFNPDGYYGYTF.